The text below deals with one T cell receptor (beta chain). These data belong to a study of shared clonotypes between healthy human individuals. Cells designated naive CD8 were CD45RO-negative and were positively selected for CCR7, with terminally differentiated effector memory CD45RA+ cells excluded. The CDR3 runs to 12 residues. The germline V and J ends were trimmed by 6 bases and 3 bases, with 9 bases remaining between them. In germline, CDR1 is WNHNN, CDR2 SYGVQD (reference sequence). On sorted subsets, replicate PCRs used about 0.2 ug DNA, or tens of thousands of T cell genomes. Some clones are missing from TCRdb's copy, which holds only in-frame ones; the method was immunoSEQ multiplex PCR. Of 500,000 to 700,000 clones in the sample, approximately 96% were seen once.

The receptor's source is a woman aged 25 to 39 in good health. The source material was naive CD8+ T cells sorted from blood. The chain carries TRBV10-1 and TRBJ2-7; D possibly corresponds to TRBD2 (6 bases). CDR3 DNA: TGCGCCAGCAGCTCCGGGAGCTACGAGCAGTACTTC. Amino acid sequence: CASSSGSYEQYF.